This T cell receptor (beta chain) stems from a study of cytomegalovirus exposure and HLA in healthy donors. Study-wide findings and caveats: A missense DCLRE1C variant was associated with V- and J-gene trimming of TCR beta chains in a later analysis, and an independent cohort replicated the association.

60 Vbeta and 13 Jbeta primers were used in PCR. Profiling relied on immunoSEQ multiplex PCR, and the TCRdb table lists in-frame clones only, not all of them. This sample has about 210,000 clones, with just under 80% found just once. This clone appeared a single time. Its antigen is not known. The CDR3 runs to 16 residues. V shed 0 bases and J 8 bases; nucleotides not matched to a gene: 11. Per the germline V gene, CDR1 is MGHRA and CDR2 is YSYEKL. The TCR originated in a boy between 10 and 17 years old in good health and CMV-seronegative. This sequence joins TRBV4-1 and TRBJ2-3; 7 bases fit TRBD2. Sequencing was performed on PBMCs. Written as DNA, the CDR3 is TGCGCCAGCAGCCAAGATACGAGCGGGATAGGTCGTACGCAGTATTTT. Its translation is CASSQDTSGIGRTQYF.